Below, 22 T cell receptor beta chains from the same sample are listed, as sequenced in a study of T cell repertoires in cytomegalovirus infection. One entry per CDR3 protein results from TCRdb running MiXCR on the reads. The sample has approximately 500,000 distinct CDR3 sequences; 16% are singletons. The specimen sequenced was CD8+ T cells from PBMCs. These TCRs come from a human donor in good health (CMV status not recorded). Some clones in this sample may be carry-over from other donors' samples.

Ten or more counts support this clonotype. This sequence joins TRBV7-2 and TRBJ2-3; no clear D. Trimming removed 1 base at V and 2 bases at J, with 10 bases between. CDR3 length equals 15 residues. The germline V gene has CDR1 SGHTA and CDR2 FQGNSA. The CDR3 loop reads CASSLGDRNTDTQYF. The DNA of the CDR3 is TGTGCCAGCAGCTTAGGCGATCGGAACACAGATACGCAGTATTTT.

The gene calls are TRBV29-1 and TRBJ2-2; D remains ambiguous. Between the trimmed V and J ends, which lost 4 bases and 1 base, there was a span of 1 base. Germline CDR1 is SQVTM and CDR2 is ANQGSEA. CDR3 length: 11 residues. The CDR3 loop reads CSVGNTGELFF. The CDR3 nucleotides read TGCAGCGTTGGGAACACCGGGGAGCTGTTTTTT.

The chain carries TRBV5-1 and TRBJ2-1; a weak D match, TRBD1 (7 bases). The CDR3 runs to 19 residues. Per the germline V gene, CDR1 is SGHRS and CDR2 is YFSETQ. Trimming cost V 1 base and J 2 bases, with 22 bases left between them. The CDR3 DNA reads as TGCGCCAGCAGCTTGTATGATCACGAGGGGGCGGGACCCTACAATGAGCAGTTCTTC. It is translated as CASSLYDHEGAGPYNEQFF. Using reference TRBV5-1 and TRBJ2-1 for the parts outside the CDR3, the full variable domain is KAGVTQTPRYLIKTRGQQVTLSCSPISGHRSVSWYQQTPGQGLQFLFEYFSETQRNKGNFPGRFSGRQFSNSRSEMNVSTLELGDSALYLCASSLYDHEGAGPYNEQFFGPGTRLTVL.

The CDR3 loop reads CASSLSRRALNYGYTF. CDR3 nucleotides: TGTGCCAGCAGTTTAAGTAGGAGGGCCCTTAACTATGGCTACACCTTC. The chain employs TRBV12-3 or TRBV12-4 and TRBJ1-2; unclear D gene. Trimming stripped 2 bases from V and 1 base from J, with 14 bases between. The CDR3 length is 16 residues.

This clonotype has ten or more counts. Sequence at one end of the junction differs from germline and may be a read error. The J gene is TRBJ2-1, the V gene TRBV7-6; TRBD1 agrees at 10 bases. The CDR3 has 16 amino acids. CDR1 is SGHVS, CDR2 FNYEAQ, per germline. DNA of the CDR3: TGTGCTAGCAGCTTAGAGTGGACAGGGGGTTACAATGAGCAGTTCTTC. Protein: CASSLEWTGGYNEQFF.

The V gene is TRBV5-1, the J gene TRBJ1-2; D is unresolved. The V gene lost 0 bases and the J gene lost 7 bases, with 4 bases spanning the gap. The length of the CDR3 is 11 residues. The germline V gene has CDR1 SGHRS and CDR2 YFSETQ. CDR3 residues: CASSLGLGYTF. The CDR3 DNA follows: TGCGCCAGCAGCTTGGGGCTTGGCTACACCTTC.

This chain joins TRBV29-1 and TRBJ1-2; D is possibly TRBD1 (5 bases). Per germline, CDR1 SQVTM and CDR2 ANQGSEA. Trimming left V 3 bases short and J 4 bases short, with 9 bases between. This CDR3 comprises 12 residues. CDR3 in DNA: TGCAGCGTTGACAGGGAAGGCTATGGCTACACCTTC. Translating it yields CSVDREGYGYTF. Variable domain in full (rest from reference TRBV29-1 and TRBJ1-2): SAVISQKPSRDICQRGTSLTIQCQVDSQVTMMFWYRQQPGQSLTLIATANQGSEATYESGFVIDKFPISRPNLTFSTLTVSNMSPEDSSIYLCSVDREGYGYTFGSGTRLTVV.

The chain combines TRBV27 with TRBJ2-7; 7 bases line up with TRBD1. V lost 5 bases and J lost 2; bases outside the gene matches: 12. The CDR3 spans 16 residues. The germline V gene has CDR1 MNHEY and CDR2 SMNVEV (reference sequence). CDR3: CASSHTTRGPTYEQYF. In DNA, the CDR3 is TGTGCCAGCAGTCACACCACTAGGGGGCCCACCTACGAGCAGTACTTC.

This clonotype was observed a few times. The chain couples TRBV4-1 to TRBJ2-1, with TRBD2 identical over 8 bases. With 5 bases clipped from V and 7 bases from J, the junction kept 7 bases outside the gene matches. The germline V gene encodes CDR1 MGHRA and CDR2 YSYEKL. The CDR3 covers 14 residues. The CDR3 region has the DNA TGCGCCAGCAGCTCTCAGGTAGCGGGAAATGAGCAGTTCTTC. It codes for CASSSQVAGNEQFF.

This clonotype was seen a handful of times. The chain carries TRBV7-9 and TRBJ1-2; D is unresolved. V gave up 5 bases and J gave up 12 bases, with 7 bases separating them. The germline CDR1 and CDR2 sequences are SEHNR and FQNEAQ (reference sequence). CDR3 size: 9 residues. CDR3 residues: CASSHPHTF. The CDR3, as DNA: TGTGCCAGCAGCCACCCTCACACCTTC.

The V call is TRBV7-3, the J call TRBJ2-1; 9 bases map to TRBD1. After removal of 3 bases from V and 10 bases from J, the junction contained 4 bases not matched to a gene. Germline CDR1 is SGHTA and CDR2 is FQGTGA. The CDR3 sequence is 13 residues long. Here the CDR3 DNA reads TGTGCCAGCAGCTTCGGGACAGGGAGCGAGCAGTTCTTC. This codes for CASSFGTGSEQFF.

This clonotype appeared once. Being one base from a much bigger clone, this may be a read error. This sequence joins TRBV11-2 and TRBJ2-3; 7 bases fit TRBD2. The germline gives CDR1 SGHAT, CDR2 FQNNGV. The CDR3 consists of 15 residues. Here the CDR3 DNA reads TGTGCCATCAGCTTAGAGGGACCGGGAGGAGATACGCAGTATTTT. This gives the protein CAISLEGPGGDTQYF.

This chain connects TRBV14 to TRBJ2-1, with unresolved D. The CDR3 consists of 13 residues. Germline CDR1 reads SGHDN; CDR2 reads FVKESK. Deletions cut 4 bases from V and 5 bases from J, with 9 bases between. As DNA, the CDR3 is TGTGCCAGCAGCCCACTGCCTGACAATGAGCAGTTCTTC. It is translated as CASSPLPDNEQFF.

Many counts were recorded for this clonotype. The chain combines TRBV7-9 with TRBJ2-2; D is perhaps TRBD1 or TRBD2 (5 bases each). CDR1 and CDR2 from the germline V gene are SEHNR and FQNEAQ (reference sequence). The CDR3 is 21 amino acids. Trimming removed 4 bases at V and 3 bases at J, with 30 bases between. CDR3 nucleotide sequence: TGTGCCAGCAGCTCCCTCCAGTACGGGACGACACCCAACGGGGACACCGGGGAGCTGTTTTTT. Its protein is CASSSLQYGTTPNGDTGELFF.

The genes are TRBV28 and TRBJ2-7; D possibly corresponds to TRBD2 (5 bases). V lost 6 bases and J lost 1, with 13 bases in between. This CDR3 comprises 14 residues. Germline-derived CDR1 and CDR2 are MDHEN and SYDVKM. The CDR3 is CASSPEEDSYEQYF. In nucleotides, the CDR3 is TGTGCCAGCAGCCCTGAGGAGGATTCCTACGAGCAGTACTTC.

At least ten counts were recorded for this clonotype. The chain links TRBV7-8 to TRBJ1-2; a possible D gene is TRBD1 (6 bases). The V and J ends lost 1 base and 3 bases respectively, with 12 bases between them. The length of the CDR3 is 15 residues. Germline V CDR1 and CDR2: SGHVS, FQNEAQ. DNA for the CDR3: TGTGCCAGCAGCTTAGGTCAGGGGCGTCACTATGGCTACACCTTC. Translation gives CASSLGQGRHYGYTF.

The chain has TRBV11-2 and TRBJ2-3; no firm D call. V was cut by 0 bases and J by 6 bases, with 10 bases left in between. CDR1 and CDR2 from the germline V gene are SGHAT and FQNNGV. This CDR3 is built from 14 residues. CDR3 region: CASSLENPADTQYF. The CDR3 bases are TGTGCCAGCAGCTTAGAAAACCCAGCGGATACGCAGTATTTT.

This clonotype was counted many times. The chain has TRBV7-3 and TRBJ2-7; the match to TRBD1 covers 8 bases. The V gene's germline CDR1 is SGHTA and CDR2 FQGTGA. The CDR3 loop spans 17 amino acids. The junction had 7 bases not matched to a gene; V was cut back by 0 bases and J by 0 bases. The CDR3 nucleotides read TGTGCCAGCAGCTTAACCGGGTATGGGACAGGCTCCTACGAGCAGTACTTC. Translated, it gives CASSLTGYGTGSYEQYF.

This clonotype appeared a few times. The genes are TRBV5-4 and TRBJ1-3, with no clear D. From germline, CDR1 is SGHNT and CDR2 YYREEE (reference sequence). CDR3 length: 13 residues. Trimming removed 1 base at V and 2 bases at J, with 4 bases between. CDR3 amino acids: CASSLPPGNTIYF. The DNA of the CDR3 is TGTGCCAGCAGCTTGCCACCTGGAAACACCATATATTTT.

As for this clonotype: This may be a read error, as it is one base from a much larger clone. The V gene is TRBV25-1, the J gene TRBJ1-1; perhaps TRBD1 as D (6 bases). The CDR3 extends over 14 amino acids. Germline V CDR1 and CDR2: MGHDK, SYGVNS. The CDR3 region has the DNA TGTGACAGCAGTGGGGGGCCGCATAGGGCTGAAGCTTTCTTT. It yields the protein CDSSGGPHRAEAFF.

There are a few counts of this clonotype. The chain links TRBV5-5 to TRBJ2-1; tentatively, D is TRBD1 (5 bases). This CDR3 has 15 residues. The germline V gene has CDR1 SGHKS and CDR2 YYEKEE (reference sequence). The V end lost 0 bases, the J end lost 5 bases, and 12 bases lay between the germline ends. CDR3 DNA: TGTGCCAGCAGCTTGGGGGGCAACAGTAACAATGAGCAGTTCTTC. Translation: CASSLGGNSNNEQFF.

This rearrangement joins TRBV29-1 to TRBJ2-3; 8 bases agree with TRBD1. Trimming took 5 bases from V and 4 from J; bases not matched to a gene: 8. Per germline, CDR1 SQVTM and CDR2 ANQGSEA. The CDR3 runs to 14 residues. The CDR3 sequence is CSVRTGRIPDTQYF. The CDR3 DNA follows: TGCAGCGTTCGGACAGGGAGGATACCAGATACGCAGTATTTT.